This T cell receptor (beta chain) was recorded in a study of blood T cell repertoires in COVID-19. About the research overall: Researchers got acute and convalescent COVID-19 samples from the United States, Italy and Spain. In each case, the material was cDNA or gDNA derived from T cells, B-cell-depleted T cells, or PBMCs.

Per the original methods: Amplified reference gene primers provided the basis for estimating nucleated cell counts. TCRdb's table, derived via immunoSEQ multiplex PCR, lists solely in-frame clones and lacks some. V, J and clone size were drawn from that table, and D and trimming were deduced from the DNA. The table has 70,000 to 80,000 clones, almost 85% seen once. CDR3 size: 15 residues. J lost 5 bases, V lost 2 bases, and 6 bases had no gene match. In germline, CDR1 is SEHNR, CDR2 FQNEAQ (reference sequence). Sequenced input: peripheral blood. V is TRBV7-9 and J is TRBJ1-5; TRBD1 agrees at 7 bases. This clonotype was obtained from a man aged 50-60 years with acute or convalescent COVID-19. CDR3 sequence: CASSLSRGSDQPQHF. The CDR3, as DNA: TGTGCCAGCAGCTTAAGCAGGGGGTCGGATCAGCCCCAGCATTTT.